Following are 5 T cell receptor beta chains from one sample sequenced in a study of T cell responses to AZD1222 COVID-19 vaccine. Measured with immunoSEQ multiplex PCR; TCRdb has only the in-frame clones, and not every one. The data contain 150,000 to 200,000 clones, just under 95% of them singletons. The material sequenced was peripheral blood, taken on day 0 of AZD1222 vaccination. Source of these receptors: an adult in good health.

This sequence joins TRBV19 and TRBJ2-3, with TRBD2 matching 12 bases. From germline, CDR1 is LNHDA and CDR2 SQIVND (reference sequence). With 10 bases clipped from V and 0 bases from J, the junction kept 14 bases outside the gene matches. This CDR3 has 18 amino acids. This chain's CDR3 is CATGVGTSGFTSTDTQYF. The CDR3 coding sequence is TGTGCCACCGGGGTAGGGACTAGCGGGTTTACTAGCACAGATACGCAGTATTTT. The variable domain in full, with the rest retrieved from reference TRBV19 and TRBJ2-3, is DGGITQSPKYLFRKEGQNVTLSCEQNLNHDAMYWYRQDPGQGLRLIYYSQIVNDFQKGDIAEGYSVSREKKESFPLTVTSAQKNPTAFYLCATGVGTSGFTSTDTQYFGPGTRLTVL.

The gene calls are TRBV28 and TRBJ2-2; 10 bases match TRBD2. Germline V gene data show CDR1 as MDHEN and CDR2 as SYDVKM. Trimming cost V 6 bases and J 6 bases; bases outside gene matches: 10. The CDR3 covers 16 residues. The CDR3 coding sequence is TGTGCCAGCAGCTCCCCCCAGCGGGGGGGCCCCGGGGAGCTGTTTTTT. It is translated as CASSSPQRGGPGELFF.

The chain links TRBV6-1 to TRBJ2-7; D is uncertain. CDR1 and CDR2 from the germline V gene are MNHNS and SASEGT. The CDR3 loop spans 15 amino acids. V was clipped by 2 bases and J by 1 base, with 12 bases between them. The CDR3 spells CASSEPPVGSYEQYF. The CDR3, as DNA: TGTGCCAGCAGTGAACCCCCGGTGGGTTCCTACGAGCAGTACTTC.

The chain links TRBV9 to TRBJ2-7; D uncertain. CDR3 length: 14 amino acids. Germline V gene data show CDR1 as SGDLS and CDR2 as YYNGEE. V was pared by 4 bases and J by 2 bases, with 13 bases between. CDR3 DNA: TGTGCCAGCAGCCGCGCCGAAGGAGCCTACGAGCAGTACTTC. Its translation: CASSRAEGAYEQYF.

This clone was recorded once. The rearrangement uses TRBV18 and TRBJ2-7; 8 nucleotides agree with TRBD1. CDR1 is KGHSH and CDR2 is LQKENI in the germline V gene. This CDR3 is 15 amino acids long. V lost 3 bases and J lost 0; bases outside the gene matches: 4. CDR3 DNA sequence: TGTGCCAGCTCACCGGGACAGGTGAGCTCCTACGAGCAGTACTTC. Translation gives CASSPGQVSSYEQYF.